The rows below give T cell receptor beta chains drawn from one sample of a study of shared clonotypes between healthy human individuals. TCRdb's copy holds only in-frame clones and misses some; the assay was immunoSEQ multiplex PCR. The data contain about 2.4 million clones, 93% of them seen just once; the ten biggest clones take up approximately 0.36%. Input material: naive CD4+ T cells from PBMCs. Receptor source: a man aged 18 to 29 in good health. Some clones in this sample may be carry-over from other donors' samples. Both conserved end residues are part of each CDR3. The D gene is left open where the match is weak. Clone size is given for some rows only: seen once, a few or many times, or a class if the clone is expanded.

v_gene,j_gene,d_gene,abundance,len,CDR3nt,CDR3aa
TRBV7-2,TRBJ1-1,.,.,12,TGTGCCAGCAGCTTAGAGGGGGTGAGGGCATTCTTT,CASSLEGVRAFF
TRBV11-2,TRBJ2-7,.,.,13,TGTGCCAGCAGAAATCAAGGGTTTGACGAGCAGTACTTC,CASRNQGFDEQYF
TRBV5-1,TRBJ2-1,TRBD1,.,16,TGCGCCAGCAGCCCAATACCGGGACAGGGGGGCAATGAGCAGTTCTTC,CASSPIPGQGGNEQFF
TRBV4-1,TRBJ2-7,TRBD2,.,15,TGCGCCAGCAGCCCCCTAGCGGGAGGGCCCCACGAGCAGTACTTC,CASSPLAGGPHEQYF
TRBV28,TRBJ2-5,TRBD2,.,14,TGTGCCAGCGCTAACCGGGGGGGGCGCAGGACCCAGTACTTC,CASANRGGRRTQYF
TRBV2,TRBJ2-2,TRBD2,.,14,TGTGCCAGCAGTGATCGGGGAGGGACCGGGGAGCTGTTTTTT,CASSDRGGTGELFF
TRBV7-9,TRBJ2-3,.,.,13,TGTGCCAGCAGCTTTAGTAACACAGATACGCAGTATTTT,CASSFSNTDTQYF
TRBV28,TRBJ2-3,TRBD1,.,15,TGTGCCAGCAGTCGTCCCGGGACAGGGGCAGATACGCAGTATTTT,CASSRPGTGADTQYF
TRBV2,TRBJ1-2,.,few,15,TGTGCCAGCAGTCCTGATAGGGGCACCAGCTATGGCTACACCTTC,CASSPDRGTSYGYTF
TRBV19,TRBJ2-7,TRBD2,.,15,TGTGCCAGTAGTAATAGCGGGAGCCCCTCCTACGAGCAGTACTTC,CASSNSGSPSYEQYF
TRBV27,TRBJ2-2,TRBD1,.,16,TGTGCCAGCAGTCTTAACAGGGGCGCTAGGGCCGGGGAGCTGTTTTTT,CASSLNRGARAGELFF
TRBV10-3,TRBJ1-3,TRBD1,.,17,TGTGCCATCGAAAGAGGCAGGGGGGCGAGCTCTGGAAACACCATATATTTT,CAIERGRGASSGNTIYF
TRBV7-2,TRBJ2-3,TRBD2,.,16,TGTGCCAGCAATCCTACGGCTAGCGGGGACACAGATACGCAGTATTTT,CASNPTASGDTDTQYF
TRBV11-2,TRBJ2-7,TRBD2,once,15,TGTGCCAGCAGCTTAGGACTAGCGGGAGTATACGAGCAGTACTTC,CASSLGLAGVYEQYF
TRBV28,TRBJ2-2,TRBD2,.,17,TGTGCCAGCAGTTTATCTAGCGCTAGCGGGAGGGGCGGGGAGCTGTTTTTT,CASSLSSASGRGGELFF
TRBV5-1,TRBJ2-1,TRBD2,.,16,TGCGCCAGCAGCACCCCGCCCGCGGGAGATGTCAATGAGCAGTTCTTC,CASSTPPAGDVNEQFF
TRBV2,TRBJ2-6,.,.,16,TGTGCCAGCAGGGCAGGATTGAGCTCTGGGGCCAACGTCCTGACTTTC,CASRAGLSSGANVLTF
TRBV5-1,TRBJ2-2,TRBD1,.,15,TGCGCCAGCAGCTTGGTAGGACAGGGTACCGGGGAGCTGTTTTTT,CASSLVGQGTGELFF
TRBV5-4,TRBJ2-1,TRBD2,.,16,TGTGCCAGCAGCCCTCCCGGCGGGAGACTTCACAATGAGCAGTTCTTC,CASSPPGGRLHNEQFF
TRBV7-8,TRBJ2-3,TRBD1,.,15,TGTGCCAGCAGGGAGGGGACAGGGGTTACAGATACGCAGTATTTT,CASREGTGVTDTQYF
TRBV4-1,TRBJ1-6,.,.,12,TGCGCCAGCAGCCAAGGGGATTCACCCCTCCACTTT,CASSQGDSPLHF
TRBV28,TRBJ2-7,TRBD2,.,14,TGTGCCAGCAGACCGCTAGCTAGCGGCTACGAGCAGTACTTC,CASRPLASGYEQYF
TRBV25-1,TRBJ2-1,.,.,16,TGTGCCAGCAGTGACCTACTAGATCAGTCCTACAATGAGCAGTTCTTC,CASSDLLDQSYNEQFF
TRBV30,TRBJ2-7,TRBD1,.,15,TGTGCCTGGAGTGCGTCTAGGGGGCTGGGATACGAGCAGTACTTC,CAWSASRGLGYEQYF
TRBV30,TRBJ2-6,.,.,16,TGTGCCTGGAGTGCCCCGAGGCCCTCTGGGGCCAACGTCCTGACTTTC,CAWSAPRPSGANVLTF
TRBV28,TRBJ1-5,TRBD1,.,14,TGTGCCAGCAGTGTAGCAGGGGGAGGTCAGCCCCAGCATTTT,CASSVAGGGQPQHF
TRBV5-1,TRBJ2-5,TRBD2,.,15,TGCGCCAGCAGCTTAAGCGGGAGTAGGGAAGAGACCCAGTACTTC,CASSLSGSREETQYF
TRBV27,TRBJ2-3,TRBD2,.,16,TGTGCCAGCAGTCCCCGTCTTAGCGGGGTCACAGATACGCAGTATTTT,CASSPRLSGVTDTQYF
TRBV18,TRBJ2-1,.,.,13,TGTGCCAGCTCAGGGCTAGGCTACAATGAGCAGTTCTTC,CASSGLGYNEQFF
TRBV5-1,TRBJ2-7,TRBD1,.,18,TGCGCCAGCAGTAAATCCCTGGCCTTCAGGGACAGCTCCTACGAGCAGTACTTC,CASSKSLAFRDSSYEQYF
TRBV30,TRBJ2-3,TRBD1,once,14,TGTGCCTGGAGTGCCCAGACAGGGGGCGATACGCAGTATTTT,CAWSAQTGGDTQYF
TRBV7-2,TRBJ2-2,TRBD1,.,16,TGTGCCAGCAGCTTTACAGGGGGCGCGGGAACCGGGGAGCTGTTTTTT,CASSFTGGAGTGELFF
TRBV5-1,TRBJ2-7,TRBD1,.,14,TGCGCCAGCAGCCTGGACAGGGGAACCTACGAGCAGTACTTC,CASSLDRGTYEQYF
TRBV10-1,TRBJ1-1,.,once,13,TGCGCCAGCACGGATGGGATGAACACTGAAGCTTTCTTT,CASTDGMNTEAFF
TRBV11-2,TRBJ1-1,.,.,13,TGTGCCAGCAGCTCTACAGGGAGGACTGAAGCTTTCTTT,CASSSTGRTEAFF
TRBV4-3,TRBJ2-7,.,once,16,TGCGCCAGCAGCCAAGGTACGGCCTACCAATCCTACGAGCAGTACTTC,CASSQGTAYQSYEQYF
TRBV6-1,TRBJ1-5,.,.,14,TGTGCCAGCAGTGAACACAGTAGCAATCAGCCCCAGCATTTT,CASSEHSSNQPQHF
TRBV7-9,TRBJ2-7,.,.,13,TGTGCCAGCAGCCTTGTGAGCAGGGGCGAGCAGTACTTC,CASSLVSRGEQYF
TRBV6-4,TRBJ2-2,.,few,13,TGTGCCAGCAGTGGGAGCCAGGGCGGGGAGCTGTTTTTT,CASSGSQGGELFF
TRBV7-9,TRBJ1-1,TRBD1,.,15,TGTGCCAGCAGCTCAGACGGGACAGGGGACACTGAAGCTTTCTTT,CASSSDGTGDTEAFF
TRBV10-3,TRBJ2-3,TRBD2,.,17,TGTGCCATCAGTGGGGCTAGCGGGAGGGGAGGCACAGATACGCAGTATTTT,CAISGASGRGGTDTQYF
TRBV27,TRBJ2-2,.,once,12,TGTGCCAGCAGCATAGTATCCGGGGAGCTGTTTTTT,CASSIVSGELFF
TRBV28,TRBJ2-6,.,.,15,TGTGCCAGCAGGTTTGGACAGCCTGGGGCCAACGTCCTGACTTTC,CASRFGQPGANVLTF
TRBV15,TRBJ1-5,.,few,13,TGTGCCACCAGCAGAGAGCTATATCAGCCCCAGCATTTT,CATSRELYQPQHF
TRBV25-1,TRBJ1-2,.,.,14,TGTGCCAGCAGTAAAGGGGGATGGAACTATGGCTACACCTTC,CASSKGGWNYGYTF
TRBV15,TRBJ2-4,.,.,17,TGTGCCACCAGCAGAGATGGTCAGGGCCTAGCCAAAAACATTCAGTACTTC,CATSRDGQGLAKNIQYF
TRBV11-2,TRBJ1-2,.,.,15,TGTGCCAGCAGCCCTCGATTCACAGGCTCTGGAGGCTACACCTTC,CASSPRFTGSGGYTF
TRBV4-1,TRBJ1-3,.,once,17,TGCGCCAGCAGCCAATCCGAGGGGGGGACCTCTGGAAACACCATATATTTT,CASSQSEGGTSGNTIYF
TRBV6-1,TRBJ2-3,.,.,16,TGTGCCAGCAGTGAAGCACTGGGGCATAGCACAGATACGCAGTATTTT,CASSEALGHSTDTQYF
TRBV19,TRBJ2-5,TRBD1,.,17,TGTGCCAGTAGTCTCAGCCCCAGTAGGGGGCTGCTGGAGACCCAGTACTTC,CASSLSPSRGLLETQYF
TRBV6-1,TRBJ2-3,.,.,15,TGTGCCAGCAGTGACCCAGACAGAAGCACAGATACGCAGTATTTT,CASSDPDRSTDTQYF
TRBV5-6,TRBJ2-1,.,.,18,TGTGCCAGCAGCTCATGGTTAGGTATGGGAGTGGGATACAATGAGCAGTTCTTC,CASSSWLGMGVGYNEQFF
TRBV7-9,TRBJ1-2,TRBD1,.,14,TGTGCCAGCAGCTCGCCGACAGGGGGCTATGGCTACACCTTC,CASSSPTGGYGYTF